This T cell receptor (beta chain) was retrieved from a study of shared clonotypes between healthy human individuals. Germline V gene lookup returns CDR1 MDHEN and CDR2 SYDVKM. The CDR3 extends over 15 amino acids. V was shortened by 5 bases and J by 3 bases, with 17 bases between the two germline ends. Remarks on this clone: Its antigen is unknown.

Only in-frame clones appear in the TCRdb table, and some are missing; sequencing was by immunoSEQ multiplex PCR. The table shows fewer than 2.5 million clones, with roughly 93% occurring only once. Findings of the study overall: Around 5% was the fraction of naive CD4 clonotypes found shared across a few donors.

The J gene is TRBJ2-7, the V gene TRBV28, with D tentatively TRBD2 (5 bases). The sequencing sample was made of naive CD4+ T cells from PBMCs. Subset: CD45RA+ positively selected. The clonotype comes from a man aged 18 to 29 in good health. Some clones in this sample may be carry-over from other donors' samples. The chain's CDR3 is CASSPRGSSSYEQYF. Here the CDR3 DNA reads TGTGCCAGCAGTCCCCGAGGGTCGTCCAGCTACGAGCAGTACTTC.